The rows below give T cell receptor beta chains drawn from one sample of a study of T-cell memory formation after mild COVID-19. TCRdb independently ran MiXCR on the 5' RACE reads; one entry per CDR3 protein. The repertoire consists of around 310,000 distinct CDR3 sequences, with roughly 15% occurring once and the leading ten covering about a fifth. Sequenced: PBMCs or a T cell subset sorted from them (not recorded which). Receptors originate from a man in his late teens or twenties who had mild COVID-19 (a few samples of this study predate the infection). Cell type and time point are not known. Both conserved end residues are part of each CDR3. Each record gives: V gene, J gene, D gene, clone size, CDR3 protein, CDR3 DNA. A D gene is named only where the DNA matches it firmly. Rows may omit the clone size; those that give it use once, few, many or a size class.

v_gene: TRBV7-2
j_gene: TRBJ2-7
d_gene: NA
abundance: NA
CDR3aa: CASSLGLANEQYF
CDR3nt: TGTGCCAGCAGCTTAGGTCTAGCGAACGAGCAGTACTTC

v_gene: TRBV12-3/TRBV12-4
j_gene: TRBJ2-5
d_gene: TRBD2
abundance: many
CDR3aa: CASSRTSGQGETQYF
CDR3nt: TGTGCCAGCAGCCGGACTAGCGGCCAGGGGGAGACCCAGTACTTC

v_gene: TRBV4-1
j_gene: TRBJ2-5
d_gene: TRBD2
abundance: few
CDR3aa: CASSLGLAGGWTETQYF
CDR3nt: TGCGCCAGCAGCCTCGGACTAGCGGGGGGTTGGACGGAGACCCAGTACTTC

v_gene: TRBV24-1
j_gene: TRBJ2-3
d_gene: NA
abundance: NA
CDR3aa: CATSDPRGVTDTQYF
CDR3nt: TGTGCCACCAGTGATCCCAGGGGGGTCACAGATACGCAGTATTTT

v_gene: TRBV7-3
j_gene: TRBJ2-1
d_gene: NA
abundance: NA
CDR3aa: CASSLTSWGQSNEQFF
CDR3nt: TGTGCCAGCAGCTTAACGTCCTGGGGACAATCCAATGAGCAGTTCTTC

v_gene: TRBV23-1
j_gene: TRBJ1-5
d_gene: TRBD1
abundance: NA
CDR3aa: CASSQSGTGFQPQHF
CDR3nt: TGCGCCAGCAGTCAATCTGGGACAGGGTTTCAGCCCCAGCATTTT

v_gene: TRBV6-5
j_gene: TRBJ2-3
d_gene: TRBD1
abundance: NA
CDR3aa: CASTRQGTDTQYF
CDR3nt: TGTGCCAGCACCCGACAGGGGACAGATACGCAGTATTTT

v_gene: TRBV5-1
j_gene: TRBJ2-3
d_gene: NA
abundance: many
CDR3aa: CASSLDGEDTQYF
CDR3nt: TGCGCCAGCAGCTTGGATGGGGAAGATACGCAGTATTTT

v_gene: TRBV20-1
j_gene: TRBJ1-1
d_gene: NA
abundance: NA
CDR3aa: CSAKVGIEAFF
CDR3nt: TGCAGTGCTAAGGTCGGGATTGAAGCTTTCTTT

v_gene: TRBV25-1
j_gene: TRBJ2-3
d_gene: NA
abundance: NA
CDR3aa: CASGGPTSTDTQYF
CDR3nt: TGTGCCAGCGGGGGCCCAACGAGCACAGATACGCAGTATTTT

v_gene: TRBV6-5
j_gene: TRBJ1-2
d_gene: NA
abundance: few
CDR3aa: CASSYSRNQDGRHGYTF
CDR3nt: TGTGCCAGCAGTTACTCGAGGAATCAGGATGGACGTCATGGCTACACCTTC

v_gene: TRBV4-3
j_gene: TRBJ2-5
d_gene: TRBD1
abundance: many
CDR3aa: CASSQEGPGGAETQYF
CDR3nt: TGCGCCAGCAGCCAAGAGGGACCAGGGGGAGCGGAGACCCAGTACTTC

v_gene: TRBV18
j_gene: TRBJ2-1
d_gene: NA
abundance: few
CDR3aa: CASSIWTYNEQFF
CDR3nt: TGTGCCAGCTCAATCTGGACTTACAATGAGCAGTTCTTC

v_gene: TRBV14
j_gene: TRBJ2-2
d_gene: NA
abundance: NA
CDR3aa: CASSGGPSGELFF
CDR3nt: TGTGCCAGCAGCGGGGGGCCCTCCGGGGAGCTGTTTTTT

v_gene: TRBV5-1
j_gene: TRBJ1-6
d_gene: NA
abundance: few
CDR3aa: CASSLAAEGRGRSPLHF
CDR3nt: TGCGCCAGCAGCTTGGCCGCCGAAGGCCGAGGGCGGTCACCCCTCCACTTT

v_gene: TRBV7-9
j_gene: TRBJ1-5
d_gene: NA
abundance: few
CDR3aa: CASSAEAQDQPQHF
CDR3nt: TGTGCCAGCAGCGCAGAAGCCCAAGATCAGCCCCAGCATTTT

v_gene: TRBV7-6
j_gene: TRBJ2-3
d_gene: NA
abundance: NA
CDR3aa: CASSSREFGDTQYF
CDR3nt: TGTGCCAGCTCCTCGAGGGAATTCGGCGATACGCAGTATTTT

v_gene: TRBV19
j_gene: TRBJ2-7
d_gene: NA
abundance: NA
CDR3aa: CASSIMGTGEQYF
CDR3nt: TGTGCCAGTAGTATAATGGGGACGGGCGAGCAGTACTTC

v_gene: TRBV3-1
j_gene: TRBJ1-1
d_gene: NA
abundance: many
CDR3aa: CASSQRTEAFF
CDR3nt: TGTGCCAGCAGCCAACGCACTGAAGCTTTCTTT

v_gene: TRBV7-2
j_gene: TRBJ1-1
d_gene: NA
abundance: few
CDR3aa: CASSLSALNTEAFF
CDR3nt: TGTGCCAGCAGCTTATCAGCCCTGAACACTGAAGCTTTCTTT

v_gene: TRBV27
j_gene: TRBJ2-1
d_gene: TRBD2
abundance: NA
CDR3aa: CASSTGLAGIYNEQFF
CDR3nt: TGTGCCAGCAGTACGGGACTAGCGGGGATCTACAATGAGCAGTTCTTC

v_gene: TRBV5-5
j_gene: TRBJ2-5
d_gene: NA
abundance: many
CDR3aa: CASAPGTSQETQYF
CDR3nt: TGTGCCAGCGCTCCGGGGACCTCCCAAGAGACCCAGTACTTC

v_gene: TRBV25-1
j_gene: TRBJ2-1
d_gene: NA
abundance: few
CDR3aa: CASSASSTSTGEQFF
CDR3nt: TGTGCCAGCAGTGCATCGAGCACCTCAACGGGTGAGCAGTTCTTC

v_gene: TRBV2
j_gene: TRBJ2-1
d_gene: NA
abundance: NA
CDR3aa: CASSEDDSYNEQFF
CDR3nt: TGTGCCAGCAGTGAAGACGACTCCTACAATGAGCAGTTCTTC

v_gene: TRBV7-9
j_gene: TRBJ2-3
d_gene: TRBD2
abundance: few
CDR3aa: CASSLGWRGGSDTQYF
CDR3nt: TGTGCCAGCAGCTTAGGCTGGCGGGGGGGCTCGGATACGCAGTATTTT

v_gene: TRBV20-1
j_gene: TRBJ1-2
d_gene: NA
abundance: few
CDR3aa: CSARYLGAELYGYTF
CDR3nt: TGCAGTGCTAGGTACCTAGGGGCAGAACTATATGGCTACACCTTC

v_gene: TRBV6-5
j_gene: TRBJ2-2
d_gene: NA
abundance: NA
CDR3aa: CASGGTFFTGELFF
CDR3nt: TGTGCCAGCGGCGGGACATTTTTTACCGGGGAGCTGTTTTTT

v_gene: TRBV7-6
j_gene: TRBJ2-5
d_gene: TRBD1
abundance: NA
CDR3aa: CASSLVGQGPLETQYF
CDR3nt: TGTGCCAGCAGCTTAGTGGGACAGGGGCCCCTGGAGACCCAGTACTTC

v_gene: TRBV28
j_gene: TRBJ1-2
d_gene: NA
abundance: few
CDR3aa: CASSLRGITHHYTF
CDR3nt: TGTGCCAGCAGTTTAAGGGGCATAACCCACCACTACACCTTC

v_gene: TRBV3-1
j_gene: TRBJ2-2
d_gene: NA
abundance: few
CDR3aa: CASSQEGNTGELFF
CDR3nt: TGTGCCAGCAGCCAAGAGGGGAATACCGGGGAGCTGTTTTTT

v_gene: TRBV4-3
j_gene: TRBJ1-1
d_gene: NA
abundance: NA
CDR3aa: CASSHGGADDYTEAFF
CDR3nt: TGCGCCAGCAGCCATGGCGGGGCAGACGATTACACTGAAGCTTTCTTT

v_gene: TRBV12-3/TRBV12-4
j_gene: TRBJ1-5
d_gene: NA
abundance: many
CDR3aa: CASSFSGNGNQPQHF
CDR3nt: TGTGCCAGCAGTTTTTCGGGGAATGGCAATCAGCCCCAGCATTTT

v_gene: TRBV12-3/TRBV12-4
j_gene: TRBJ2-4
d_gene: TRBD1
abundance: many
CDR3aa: CASRRTGGLDIQYF
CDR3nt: TGTGCCAGCAGACGGACAGGGGGCTTGGACATTCAGTACTTC

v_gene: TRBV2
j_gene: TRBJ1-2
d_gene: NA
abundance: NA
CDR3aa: CASRGANYGYTF
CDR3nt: TGTGCCAGCCGGGGGGCTAACTATGGCTACACCTTC

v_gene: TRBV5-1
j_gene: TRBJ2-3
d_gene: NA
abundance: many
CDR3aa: CASSSEGADTQYF
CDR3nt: TGCGCCAGCAGCTCCGAGGGAGCAGATACGCAGTATTTT

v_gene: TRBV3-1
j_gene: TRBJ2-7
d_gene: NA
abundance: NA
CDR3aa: CASSPTSMVGYEQYF
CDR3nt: TGTGCCAGCAGCCCGACGAGCATGGTCGGCTACGAGCAGTACTTC

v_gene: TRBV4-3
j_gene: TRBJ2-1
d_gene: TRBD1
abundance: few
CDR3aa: CASSQEEGTGRFF
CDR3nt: TGCGCCAGCAGCCAAGAAGAGGGGACAGGGCGGTTCTTC

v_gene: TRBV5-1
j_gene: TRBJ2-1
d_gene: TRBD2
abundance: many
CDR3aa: CASSDSGGSSYNEQFF
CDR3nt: TGCGCCAGCAGCGATAGCGGGGGCAGCTCCTACAATGAGCAGTTCTTC

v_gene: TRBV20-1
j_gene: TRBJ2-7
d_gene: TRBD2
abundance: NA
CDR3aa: CSARFGLGYEQYF
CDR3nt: TGCAGTGCTAGATTTGGACTAGGCTACGAGCAGTACTTC

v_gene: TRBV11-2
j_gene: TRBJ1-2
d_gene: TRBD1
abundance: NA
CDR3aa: CASSLSTGSYGYTF
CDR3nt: TGTGCCAGCAGCTTATCGACAGGGTCCTATGGCTACACCTTC

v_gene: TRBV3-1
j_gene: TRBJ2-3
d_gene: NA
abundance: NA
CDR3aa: CASAFSTDTQYF
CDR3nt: TGTGCCAGCGCGTTTAGCACAGATACGCAGTATTTT

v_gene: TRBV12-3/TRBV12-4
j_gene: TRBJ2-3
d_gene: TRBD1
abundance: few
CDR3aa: CASSLAQGRTDTQYF
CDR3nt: TGTGCCAGCAGTTTGGCACAGGGGCGCACAGATACGCAGTATTTT

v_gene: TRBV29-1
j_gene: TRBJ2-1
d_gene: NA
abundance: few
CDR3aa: CSVPGTGSNEQFF
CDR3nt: TGCAGCGTCCCAGGTACCGGGAGCAATGAGCAGTTCTTC

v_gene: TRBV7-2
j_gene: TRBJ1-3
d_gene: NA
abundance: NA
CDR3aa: CASSLVDHAPDTIYF
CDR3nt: TGTGCCAGCAGCTTAGTTGACCATGCCCCGGACACCATATATTTT

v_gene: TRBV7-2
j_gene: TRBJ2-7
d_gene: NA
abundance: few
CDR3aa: CASSLGVTYEQYF
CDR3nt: TGTGCCAGCAGCTTAGGCGTTACCTACGAGCAGTACTTC

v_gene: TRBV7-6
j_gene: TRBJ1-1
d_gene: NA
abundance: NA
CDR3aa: CASSLEFVGAPVGTEAFF
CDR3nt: TGTGCCAGCAGCTTAGAGTTTGTTGGCGCCCCCGTCGGCACTGAAGCTTTCTTT

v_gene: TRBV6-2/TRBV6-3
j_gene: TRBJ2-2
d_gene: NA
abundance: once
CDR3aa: CASTPERIKNTGELFF
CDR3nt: TGTGCCAGCACCCCCGAACGGATTAAGAACACCGGGGAGCTGTTTTTT

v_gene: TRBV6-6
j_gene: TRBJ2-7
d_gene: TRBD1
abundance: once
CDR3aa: CASRGQDGRYEQYF
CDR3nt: TGTGCCAGCAGGGGACAGGACGGACGATACGAGCAGTACTTC

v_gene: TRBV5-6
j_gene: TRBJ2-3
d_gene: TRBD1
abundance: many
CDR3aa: CASSYQGDTDTQYF
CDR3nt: TGTGCCAGCAGCTACCAGGGGGACACAGATACGCAGTATTTT

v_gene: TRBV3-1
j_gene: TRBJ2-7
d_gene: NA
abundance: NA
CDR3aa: CASSQDRGDEQYF
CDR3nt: TGTGCCAGCAGCCAAGATCGGGGCGACGAGCAGTACTTC

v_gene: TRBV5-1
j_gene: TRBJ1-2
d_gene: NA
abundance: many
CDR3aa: CASRRGLLDYGYTF
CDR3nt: TGCGCCAGCAGACGGGGTCTACTCGACTATGGCTACACCTTC